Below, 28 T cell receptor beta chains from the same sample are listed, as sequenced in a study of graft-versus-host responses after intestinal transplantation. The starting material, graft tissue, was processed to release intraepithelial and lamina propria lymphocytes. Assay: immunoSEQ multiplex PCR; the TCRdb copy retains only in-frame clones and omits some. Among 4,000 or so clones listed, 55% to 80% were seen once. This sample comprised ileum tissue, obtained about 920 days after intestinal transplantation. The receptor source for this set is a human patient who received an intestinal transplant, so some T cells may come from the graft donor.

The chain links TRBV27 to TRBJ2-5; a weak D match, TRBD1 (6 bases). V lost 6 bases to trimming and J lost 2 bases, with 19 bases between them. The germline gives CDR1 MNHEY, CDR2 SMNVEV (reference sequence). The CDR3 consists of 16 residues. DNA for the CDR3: TGTGCCAGCAGCCTATTCCCGCACAGGGAGCAAGAGACCCAGTACTTC. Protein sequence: CASSLFPHREQETQYF.

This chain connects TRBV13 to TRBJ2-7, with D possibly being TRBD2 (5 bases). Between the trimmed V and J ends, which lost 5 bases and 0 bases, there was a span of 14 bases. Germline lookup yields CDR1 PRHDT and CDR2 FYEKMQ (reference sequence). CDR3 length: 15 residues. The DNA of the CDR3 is TGTGCCAGCAGCGACGGGATCCCTTTCTCCTACGAGCAGTACTTC. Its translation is CASSDGIPFSYEQYF.

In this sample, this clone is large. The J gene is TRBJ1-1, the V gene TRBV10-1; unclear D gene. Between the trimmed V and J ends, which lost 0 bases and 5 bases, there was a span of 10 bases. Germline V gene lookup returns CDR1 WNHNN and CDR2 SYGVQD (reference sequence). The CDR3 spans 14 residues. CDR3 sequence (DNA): TGCGCCAGCAGTGAGTCGTTCGGGCGGACTGAAGCTTTCTTT. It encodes CASSESFGRTEAFF.

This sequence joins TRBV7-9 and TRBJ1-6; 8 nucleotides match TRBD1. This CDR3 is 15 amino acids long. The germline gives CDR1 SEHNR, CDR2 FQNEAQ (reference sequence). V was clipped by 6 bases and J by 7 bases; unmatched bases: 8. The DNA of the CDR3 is TGTGCCAGCAGATCAGGGGGCGCGGGCAATTCACCCCTCCACTTT. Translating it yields CASRSGGAGNSPLHF. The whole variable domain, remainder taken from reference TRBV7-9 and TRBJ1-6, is DTGVSQNPRHKITKRGQNVTFRCDPISEHNRLYWYRQTLGQGPEFLTYFQNEAQLEKSRLLSDRFSAERPKGSFSTLEIQRTEQGDSAMYLCASRSGGAGNSPLHFGNGTRLTVT.

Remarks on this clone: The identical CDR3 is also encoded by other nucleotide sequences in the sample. The CDR3, as DNA: TGTGCCAGCAGCCCGGGACAGGGGTCCTACAATGAGCAGTTCTTC. As protein: CASSPGQGSYNEQFF. The V gene is TRBV5-4, the J gene TRBJ2-1; 10 nucleotides line up with TRBD1. From germline, CDR1 is SGHNT and CDR2 YYREEE (reference sequence). J gave up 1 base and V 4 bases, and 2 bases lay outside the gene matches. The CDR3 spans 15 residues.

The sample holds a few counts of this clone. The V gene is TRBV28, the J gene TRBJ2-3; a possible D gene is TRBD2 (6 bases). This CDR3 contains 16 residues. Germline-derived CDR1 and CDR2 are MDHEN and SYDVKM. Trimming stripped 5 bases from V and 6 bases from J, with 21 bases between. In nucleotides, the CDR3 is TGTGCCAGCAGTCCTGTGACTAGATTGGTCGCCGATACGCAGTATTTT. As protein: CASSPVTRLVADTQYF.

The CDR3 nucleotides are TGTGCCAGCAGTCTCCTGCCGGGAGCGGGGGACTACGAGCAGTACTTC. Translating it yields CASSLLPGAGDYEQYF. This rearrangement joins TRBV28 to TRBJ2-7, with 8 bases that match TRBD2. The CDR3 is 16 residues long. Trimming removed 5 bases from V and 3 bases from J; junction bases left unmatched: 12. Germline CDR1 MDHEN, CDR2 SYDVKM.

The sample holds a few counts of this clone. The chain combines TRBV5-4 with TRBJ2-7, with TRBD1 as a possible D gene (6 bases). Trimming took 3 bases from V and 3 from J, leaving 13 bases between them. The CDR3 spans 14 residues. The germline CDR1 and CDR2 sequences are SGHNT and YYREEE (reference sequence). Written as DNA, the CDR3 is TGTGCCAGCAGCTCGGCACCAGGGGACTACGAGCAGTACTTC. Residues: CASSSAPGDYEQYF.

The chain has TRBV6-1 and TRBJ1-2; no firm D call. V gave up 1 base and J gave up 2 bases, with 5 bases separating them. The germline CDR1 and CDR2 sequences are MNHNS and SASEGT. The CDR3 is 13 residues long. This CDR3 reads CASSEEMNYGYTF. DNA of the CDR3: TGTGCCAGCAGTGAAGAAATGAACTATGGCTACACCTTC.

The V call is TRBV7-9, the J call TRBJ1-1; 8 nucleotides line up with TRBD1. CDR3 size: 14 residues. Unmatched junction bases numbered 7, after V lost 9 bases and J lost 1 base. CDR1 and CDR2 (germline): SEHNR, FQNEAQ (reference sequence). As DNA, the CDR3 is TGTGCCAGACCGGACAGGGCGAGGAACACTGAAGCTTTCTTT. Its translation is CARPDRARNTEAFF.

The DNA for the CDR3 is TGTGCCAGCAGCTATCCTACCTCAGGCTCTAGCTCCTACAATGAGCAGTTCTTC. It yields the protein CASSYPTSGSSSYNEQFF. V gene TRBV7-9 combines with J gene TRBJ2-1; D ambiguous. The CDR3 consists of 18 residues. The germline V gene has CDR1 SEHNR and CDR2 FQNEAQ (reference sequence). The germline V and J ends were trimmed by 4 bases and 0 bases, with 19 bases remaining between them.

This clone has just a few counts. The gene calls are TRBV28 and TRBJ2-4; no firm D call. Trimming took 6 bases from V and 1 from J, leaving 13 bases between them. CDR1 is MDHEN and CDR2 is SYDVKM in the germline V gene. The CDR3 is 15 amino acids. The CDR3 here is CASSVDQRAKNIQYF. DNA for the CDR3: TGTGCCAGCAGCGTGGACCAAAGGGCCAAAAACATTCAGTACTTC.

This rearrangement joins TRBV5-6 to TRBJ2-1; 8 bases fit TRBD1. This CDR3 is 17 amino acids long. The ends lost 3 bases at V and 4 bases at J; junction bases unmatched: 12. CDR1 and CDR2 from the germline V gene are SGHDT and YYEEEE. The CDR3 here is CASSSLPTGGWYNEQFF. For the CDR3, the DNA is TGTGCCAGCAGCTCGCTCCCTACAGGGGGTTGGTACAATGAGCAGTTCTTC.

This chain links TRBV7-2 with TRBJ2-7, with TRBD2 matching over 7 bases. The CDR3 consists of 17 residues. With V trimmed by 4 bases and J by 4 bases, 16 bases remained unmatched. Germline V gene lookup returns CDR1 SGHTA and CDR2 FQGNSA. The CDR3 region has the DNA TGTGCCAGCAGCTCCCTCGGGGGGATTTTTAGTAGGTACGAGCAGTACTTC. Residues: CASSSLGGIFSRYEQYF.

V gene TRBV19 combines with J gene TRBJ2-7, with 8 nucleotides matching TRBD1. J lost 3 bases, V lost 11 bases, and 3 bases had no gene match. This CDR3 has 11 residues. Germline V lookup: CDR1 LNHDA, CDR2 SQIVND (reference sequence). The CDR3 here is CAAGQGYEQYF. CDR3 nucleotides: TGTGCCGCCGGACAGGGCTACGAGCAGTACTTC.

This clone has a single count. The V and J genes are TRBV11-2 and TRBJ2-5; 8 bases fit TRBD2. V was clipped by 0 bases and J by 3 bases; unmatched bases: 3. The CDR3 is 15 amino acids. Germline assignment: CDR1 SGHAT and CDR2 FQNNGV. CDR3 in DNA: TGTGCCAGCAGCTTAGATTCACTAGCGGAAGAGACCCAGTACTTC. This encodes CASSLDSLAEETQYF. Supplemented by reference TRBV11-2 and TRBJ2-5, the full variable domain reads EAGVAQSPRYKIIEKRQSVAFWCNPISGHATLYWYQQILGQGPKLLIQFQNNGVVDDSQLPKDRFSAERLKGVDSTLKIQPAKLEDSAVYLCASSLDSLAEETQYFGPGTRLLVL.

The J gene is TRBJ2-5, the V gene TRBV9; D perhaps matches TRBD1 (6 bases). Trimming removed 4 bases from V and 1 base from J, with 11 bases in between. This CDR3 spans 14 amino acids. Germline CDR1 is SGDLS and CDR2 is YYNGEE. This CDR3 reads CASSPRDTQETQYF. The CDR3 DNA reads TGTGCCAGCAGCCCCCGGGACACCCAAGAGACCCAGTACTTC.

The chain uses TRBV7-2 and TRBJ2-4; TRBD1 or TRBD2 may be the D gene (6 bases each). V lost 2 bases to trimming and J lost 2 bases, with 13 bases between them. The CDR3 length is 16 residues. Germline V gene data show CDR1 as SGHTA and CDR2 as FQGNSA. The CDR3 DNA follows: TGTGCCAGCAGCTTATCGGGGGCCGTGTCCAAAAACATTCAGTACTTC. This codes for CASSLSGAVSKNIQYF.

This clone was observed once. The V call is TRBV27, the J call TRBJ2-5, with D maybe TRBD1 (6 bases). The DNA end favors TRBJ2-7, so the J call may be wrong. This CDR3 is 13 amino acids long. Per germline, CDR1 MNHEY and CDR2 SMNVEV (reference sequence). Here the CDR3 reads CASSYQGRGEQYF. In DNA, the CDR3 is TGTGCCAGCAGTTATCAGGGGCGCGGCGAGCAGTACTTC.

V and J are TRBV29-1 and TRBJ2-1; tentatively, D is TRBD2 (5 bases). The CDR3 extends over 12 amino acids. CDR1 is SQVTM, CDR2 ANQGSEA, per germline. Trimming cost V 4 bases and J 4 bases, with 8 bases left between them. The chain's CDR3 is CSVGTSYNEQFF. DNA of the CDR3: TGCAGCGTTGGTACTAGTTACAATGAGCAGTTCTTC.

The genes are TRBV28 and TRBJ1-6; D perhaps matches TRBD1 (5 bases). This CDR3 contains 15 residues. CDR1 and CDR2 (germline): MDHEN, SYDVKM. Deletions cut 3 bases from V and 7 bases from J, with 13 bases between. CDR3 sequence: CASSFGSRANSPLHF. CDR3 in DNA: TGTGCCAGCAGTTTTGGGTCCAGGGCAAATTCACCCCTCCACTTT.

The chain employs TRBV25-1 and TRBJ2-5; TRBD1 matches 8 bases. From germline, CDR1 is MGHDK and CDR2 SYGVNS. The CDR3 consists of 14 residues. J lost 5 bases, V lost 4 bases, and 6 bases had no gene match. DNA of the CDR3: TGTGCCAGCAGTGGATCAGGGGGCTGGGAGACCCAGTACTTC. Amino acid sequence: CASSGSGGWETQYF.

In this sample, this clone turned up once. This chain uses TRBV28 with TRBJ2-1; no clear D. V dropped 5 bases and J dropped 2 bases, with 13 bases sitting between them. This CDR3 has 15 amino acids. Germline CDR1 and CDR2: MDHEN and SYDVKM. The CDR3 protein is CASSPDLRTYNEQFF. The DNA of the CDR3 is TGTGCCAGCAGTCCTGATCTCCGGACCTACAATGAGCAGTTCTTC. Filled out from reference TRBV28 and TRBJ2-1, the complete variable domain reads DVKVTQSSRYLVKRTGEKVFLECVQDMDHENMFWYRQDPGLGLRLIYFSYDVKMKEKGDIPEGYSVSREKKERFSLILESASTNQTSMYLCASSPDLRTYNEQFFGPGTRLTVL.

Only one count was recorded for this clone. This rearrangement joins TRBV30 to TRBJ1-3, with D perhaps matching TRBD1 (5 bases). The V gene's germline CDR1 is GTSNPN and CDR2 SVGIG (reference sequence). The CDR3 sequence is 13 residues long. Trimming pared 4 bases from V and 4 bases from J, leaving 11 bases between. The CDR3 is CAWKLGVGNTIYF. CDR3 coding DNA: TGTGCCTGGAAACTAGGGGTGGGAAACACCATATATTTT.

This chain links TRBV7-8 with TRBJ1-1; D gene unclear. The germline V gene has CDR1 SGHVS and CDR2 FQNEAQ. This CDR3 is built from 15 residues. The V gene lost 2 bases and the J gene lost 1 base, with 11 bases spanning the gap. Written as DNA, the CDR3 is TGTGCCAGCAGCTTAATCCCCCAGCAGAACACTGAAGCTTTCTTT. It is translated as CASSLIPQQNTEAFF.

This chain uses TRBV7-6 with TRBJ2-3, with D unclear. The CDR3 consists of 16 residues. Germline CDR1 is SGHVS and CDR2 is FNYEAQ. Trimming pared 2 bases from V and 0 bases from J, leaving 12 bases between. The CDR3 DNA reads TGTGCCAGCAGCTTAAGGGCGGCATCTAGCACAGATACGCAGTATTTT. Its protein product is CASSLRAASSTDTQYF.

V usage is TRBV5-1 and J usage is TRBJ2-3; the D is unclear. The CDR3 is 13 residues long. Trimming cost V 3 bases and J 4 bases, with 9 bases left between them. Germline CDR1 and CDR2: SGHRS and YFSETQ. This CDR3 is CASSWNSPDTQYF. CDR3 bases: TGCGCCAGCAGCTGGAACAGCCCAGATACGCAGTATTTT.

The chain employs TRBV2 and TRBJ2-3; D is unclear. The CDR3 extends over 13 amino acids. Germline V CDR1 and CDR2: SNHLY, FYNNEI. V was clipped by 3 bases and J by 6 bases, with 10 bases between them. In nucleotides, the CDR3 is TGTGCCAGCAGTGAGATTAGGGCCGATACGCAGTATTTT. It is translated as CASSEIRADTQYF.